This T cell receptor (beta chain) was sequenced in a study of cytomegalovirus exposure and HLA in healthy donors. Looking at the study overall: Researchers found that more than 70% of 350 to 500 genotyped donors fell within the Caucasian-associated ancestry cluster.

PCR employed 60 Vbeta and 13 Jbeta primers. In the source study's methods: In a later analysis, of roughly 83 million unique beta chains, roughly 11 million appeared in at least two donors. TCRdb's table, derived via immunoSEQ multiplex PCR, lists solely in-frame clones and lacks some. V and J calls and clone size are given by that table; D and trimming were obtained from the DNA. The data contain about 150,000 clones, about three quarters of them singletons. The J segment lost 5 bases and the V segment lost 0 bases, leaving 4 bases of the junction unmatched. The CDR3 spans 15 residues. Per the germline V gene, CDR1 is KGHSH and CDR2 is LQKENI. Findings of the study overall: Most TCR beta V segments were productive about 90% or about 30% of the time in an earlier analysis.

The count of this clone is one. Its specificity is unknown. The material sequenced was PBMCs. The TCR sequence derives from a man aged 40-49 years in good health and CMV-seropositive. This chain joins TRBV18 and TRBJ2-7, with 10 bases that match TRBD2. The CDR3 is CASSPPSSGSHEQYF. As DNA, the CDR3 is TGTGCCAGCTCACCACCGTCTAGCGGGAGCCACGAGCAGTACTTC.